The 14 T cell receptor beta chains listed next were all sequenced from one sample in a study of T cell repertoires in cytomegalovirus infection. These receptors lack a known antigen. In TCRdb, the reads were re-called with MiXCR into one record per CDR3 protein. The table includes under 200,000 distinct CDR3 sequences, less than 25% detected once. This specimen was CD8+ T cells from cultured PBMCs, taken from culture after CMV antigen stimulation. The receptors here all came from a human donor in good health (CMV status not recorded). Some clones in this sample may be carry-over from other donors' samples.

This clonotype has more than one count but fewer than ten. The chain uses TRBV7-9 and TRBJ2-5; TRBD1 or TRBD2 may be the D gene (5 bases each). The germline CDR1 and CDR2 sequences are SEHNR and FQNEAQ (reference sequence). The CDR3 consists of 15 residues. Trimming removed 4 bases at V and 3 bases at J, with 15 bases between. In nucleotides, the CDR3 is TGTGCCAGCAGCTCCGCCCCGGGACCAAAAGAGACCCAGTACTTC. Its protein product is CASSSAPGPKETQYF.

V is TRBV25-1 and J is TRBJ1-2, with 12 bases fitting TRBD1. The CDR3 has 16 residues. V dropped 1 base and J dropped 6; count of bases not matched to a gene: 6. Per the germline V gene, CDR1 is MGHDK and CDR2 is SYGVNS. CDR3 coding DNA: TGTGCCAGCAGTGAATTAGGGACAGGGGGCCTGGATGGCTACACCTTC. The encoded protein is CASSELGTGGLDGYTF.

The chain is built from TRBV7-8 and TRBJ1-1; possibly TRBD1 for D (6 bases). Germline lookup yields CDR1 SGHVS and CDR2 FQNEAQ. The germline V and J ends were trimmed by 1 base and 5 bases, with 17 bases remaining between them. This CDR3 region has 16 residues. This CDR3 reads CASSLVSGGQWTEAFF. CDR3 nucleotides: TGTGCCAGCAGCTTAGTATCCGGGGGGCAATGGACTGAAGCTTTCTTT.

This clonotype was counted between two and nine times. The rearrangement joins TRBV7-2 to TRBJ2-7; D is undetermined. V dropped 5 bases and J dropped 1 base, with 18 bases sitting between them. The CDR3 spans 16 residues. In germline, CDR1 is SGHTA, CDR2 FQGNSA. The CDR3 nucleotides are TGTGCCAGCAGCGCCCGGACGGACGGTGGTTCCTACGAGCAGTACTTC. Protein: CASSARTDGGSYEQYF.

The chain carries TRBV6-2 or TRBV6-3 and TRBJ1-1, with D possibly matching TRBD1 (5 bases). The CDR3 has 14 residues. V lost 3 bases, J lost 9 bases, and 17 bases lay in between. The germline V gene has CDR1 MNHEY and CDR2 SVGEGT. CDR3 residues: CASSYWDLDMKAFF. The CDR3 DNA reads TGTGCCAGCAGTTATTGGGACCTCGATATGAAAGCTTTCTTT.

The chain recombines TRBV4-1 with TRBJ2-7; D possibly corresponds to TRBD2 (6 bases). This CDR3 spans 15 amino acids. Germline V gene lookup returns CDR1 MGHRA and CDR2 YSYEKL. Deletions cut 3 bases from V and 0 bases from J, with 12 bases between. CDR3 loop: CASSQGTVSSYEQYF. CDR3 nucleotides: TGCGCCAGCAGCCAGGGGACTGTGAGCTCCTACGAGCAGTACTTC.

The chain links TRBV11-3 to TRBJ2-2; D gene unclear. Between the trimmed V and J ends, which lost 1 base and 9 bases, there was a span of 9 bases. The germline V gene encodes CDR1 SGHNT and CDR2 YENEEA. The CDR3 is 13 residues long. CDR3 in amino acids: CASSLGGSRELFF. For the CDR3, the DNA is TGTGCCAGCAGCTTAGGAGGCAGTCGGGAGCTGTTTTTT. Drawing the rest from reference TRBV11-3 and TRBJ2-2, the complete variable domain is EAGVVQSPRYKIIEKKQPVAFWCNPISGHNTLYWYLQNLGQGPELLIRYENEEAVDDSQLPKDRFSAERLKGVDSTLKIQPAELGDSAVYLCASSLGGSRELFFGEGSRLTVL.

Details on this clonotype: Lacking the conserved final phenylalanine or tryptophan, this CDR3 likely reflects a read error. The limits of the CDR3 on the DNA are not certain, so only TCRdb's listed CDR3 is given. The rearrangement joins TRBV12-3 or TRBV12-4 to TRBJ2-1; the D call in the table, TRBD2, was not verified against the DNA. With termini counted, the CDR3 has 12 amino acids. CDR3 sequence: CASSPGLARPSH.

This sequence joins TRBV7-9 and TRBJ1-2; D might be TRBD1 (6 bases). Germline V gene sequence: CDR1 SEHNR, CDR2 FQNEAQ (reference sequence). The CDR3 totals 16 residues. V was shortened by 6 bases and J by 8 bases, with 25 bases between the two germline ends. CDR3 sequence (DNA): TGTGCCAGCAGTAGAACACGCAGGGGAGTGGCGTGGGGCTACACCTTC. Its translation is CASSRTRRGVAWGYTF.

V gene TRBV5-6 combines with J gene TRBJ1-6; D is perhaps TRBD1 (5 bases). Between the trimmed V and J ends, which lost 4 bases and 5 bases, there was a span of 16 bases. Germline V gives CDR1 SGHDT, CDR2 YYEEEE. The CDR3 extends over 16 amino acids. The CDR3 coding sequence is TGTGCCAGCAGCCCGGGGGGGGTATCGGATAATTCACCCCTCCACTTT. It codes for CASSPGGVSDNSPLHF.

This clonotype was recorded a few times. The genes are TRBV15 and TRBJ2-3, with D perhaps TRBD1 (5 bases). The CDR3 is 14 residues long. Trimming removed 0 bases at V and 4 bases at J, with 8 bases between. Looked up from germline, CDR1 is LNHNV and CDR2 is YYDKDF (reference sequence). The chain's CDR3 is CATSRDQGPDTQYF. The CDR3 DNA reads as TGTGCCACCAGCAGAGATCAGGGCCCAGATACGCAGTATTTT.

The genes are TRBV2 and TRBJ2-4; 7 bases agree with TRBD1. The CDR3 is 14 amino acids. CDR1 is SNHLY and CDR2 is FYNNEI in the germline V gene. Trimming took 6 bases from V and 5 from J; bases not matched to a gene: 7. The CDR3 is CASRSLGGQNIQYF. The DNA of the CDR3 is TGTGCCAGCAGAAGTCTAGGGGGCCAAAACATTCAGTACTTC.

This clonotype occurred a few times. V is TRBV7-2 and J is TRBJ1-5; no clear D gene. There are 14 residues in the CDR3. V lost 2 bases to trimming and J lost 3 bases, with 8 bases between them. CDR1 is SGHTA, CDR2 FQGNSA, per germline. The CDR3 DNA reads TGTGCCAGCAGCTTAAGGCAGAACAATCAGCCCCAGCATTTT. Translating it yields CASSLRQNNQPQHF.

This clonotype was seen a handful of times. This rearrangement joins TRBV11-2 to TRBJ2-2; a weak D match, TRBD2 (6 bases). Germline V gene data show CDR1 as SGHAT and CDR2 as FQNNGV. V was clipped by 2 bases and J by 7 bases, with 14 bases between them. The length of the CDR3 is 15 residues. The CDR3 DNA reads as TGTGCCAGCAGCTTAAATGGCCACGGGGGCGGGGAGCTGTTTTTT. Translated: CASSLNGHGGGELFF.